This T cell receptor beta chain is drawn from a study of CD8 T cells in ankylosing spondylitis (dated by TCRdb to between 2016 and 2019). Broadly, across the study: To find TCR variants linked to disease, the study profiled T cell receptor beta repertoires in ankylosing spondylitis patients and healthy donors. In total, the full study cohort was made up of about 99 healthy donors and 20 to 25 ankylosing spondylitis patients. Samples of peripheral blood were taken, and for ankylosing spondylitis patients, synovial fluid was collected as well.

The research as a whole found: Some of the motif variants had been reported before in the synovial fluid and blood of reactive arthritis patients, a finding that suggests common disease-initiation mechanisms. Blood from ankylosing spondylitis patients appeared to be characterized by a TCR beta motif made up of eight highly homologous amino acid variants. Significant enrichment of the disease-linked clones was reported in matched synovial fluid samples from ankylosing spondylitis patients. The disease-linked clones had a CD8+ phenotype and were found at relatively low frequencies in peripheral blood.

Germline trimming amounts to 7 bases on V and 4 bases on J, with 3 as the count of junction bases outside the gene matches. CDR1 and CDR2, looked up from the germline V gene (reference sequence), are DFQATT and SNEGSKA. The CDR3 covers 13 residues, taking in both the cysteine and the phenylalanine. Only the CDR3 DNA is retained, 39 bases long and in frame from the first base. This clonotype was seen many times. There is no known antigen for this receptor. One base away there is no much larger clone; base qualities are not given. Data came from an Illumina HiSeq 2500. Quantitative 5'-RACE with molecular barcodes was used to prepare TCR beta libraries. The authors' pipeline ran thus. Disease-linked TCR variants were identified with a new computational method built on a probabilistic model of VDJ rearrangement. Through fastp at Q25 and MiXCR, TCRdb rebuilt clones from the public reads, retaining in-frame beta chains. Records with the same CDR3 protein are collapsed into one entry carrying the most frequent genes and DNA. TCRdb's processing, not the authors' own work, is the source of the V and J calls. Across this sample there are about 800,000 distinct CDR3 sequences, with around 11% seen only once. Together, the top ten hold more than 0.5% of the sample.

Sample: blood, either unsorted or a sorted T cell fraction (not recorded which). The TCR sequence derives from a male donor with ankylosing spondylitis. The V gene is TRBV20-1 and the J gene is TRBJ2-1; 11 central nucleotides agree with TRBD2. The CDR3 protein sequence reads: CSGLAGSYNEQFF. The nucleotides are TGCAGTGGACTAGCGGGATCTTACAATGAGCAGTTCTTC.